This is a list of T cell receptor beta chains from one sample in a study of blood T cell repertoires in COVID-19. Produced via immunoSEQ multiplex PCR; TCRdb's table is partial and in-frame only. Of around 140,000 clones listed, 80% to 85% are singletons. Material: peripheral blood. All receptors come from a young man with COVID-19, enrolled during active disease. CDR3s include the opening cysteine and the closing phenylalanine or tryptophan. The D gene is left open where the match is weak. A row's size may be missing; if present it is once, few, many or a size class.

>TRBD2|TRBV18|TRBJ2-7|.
CASSELAGGEQYF
TGTGCCAGCTCGGAGCTAGCGGGAGGGGAGCAGTACTTC
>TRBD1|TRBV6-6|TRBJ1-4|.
CASSYPGQGGEKLFF
TGTGCCAGCAGTTACCCCGGACAGGGTGGAGAAAAACTGTTTTTT
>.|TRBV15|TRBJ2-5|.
CATSRHNREKQETQYF
TGTGCCACCAGCAGGCATAATCGGGAGAAACAAGAGACCCAGTACTTC
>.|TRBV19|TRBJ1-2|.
CASSPAGVSGYTF
TGTGCCAGTAGTCCAGCAGGGGTCTCTGGCTACACCTTC
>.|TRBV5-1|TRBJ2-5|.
CASSPAGQETQYF
TGCGCCAGCAGCCCGGCGGGCCAAGAGACCCAGTACTTC
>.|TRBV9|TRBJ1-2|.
CASSVTQTGHSWGYTF
TGTGCCAGCAGCGTAACTCAGACAGGCCATTCTTGGGGCTACACCTTC
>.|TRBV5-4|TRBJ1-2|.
CASSSRGNYGYTF
TGTGCCAGCAGCTCCAGGGGTAACTATGGCTACACCTTC
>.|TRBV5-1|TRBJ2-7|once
CASSANQGPYEQYF
TGCGCCAGCAGCGCCAATCAGGGGCCCTACGAGCAGTACTTC
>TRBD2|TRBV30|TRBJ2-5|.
CAWETSGQETQYF
TGTGCCTGGGAAACTAGCGGCCAAGAGACCCAGTACTTC
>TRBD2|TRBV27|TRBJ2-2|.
CASSPSGRIDTGELFF
TGTGCCAGCAGCCCTAGCGGGAGGATTGACACCGGGGAGCTGTTTTTT
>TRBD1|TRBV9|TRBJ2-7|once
CASSGRGYEQYF
TGTGCCAGCAGCGGCAGGGGGTACGAGCAGTACTTC
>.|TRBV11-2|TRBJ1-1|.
CASSPSPGQTNTEAFF
TGTGCCAGCAGCCCCTCCCCCGGACAGACCAACACTGAAGCTTTCTTT
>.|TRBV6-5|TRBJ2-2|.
CASARSVGAGELFF
TGTGCCAGCGCGAGGAGTGTAGGGGCCGGGGAGCTGTTTTTT
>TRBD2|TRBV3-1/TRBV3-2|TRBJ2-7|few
CASSPLAGPDSGEQYF
TGTGCCAGCAGCCCGCTAGCGGGACCCGACTCGGGCGAGCAGTACTTC
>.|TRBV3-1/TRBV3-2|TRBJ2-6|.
CASSPERVGANVLTF
TGTGCCAGCAGCCCGGAACGGGTTGGGGCCAACGTCCTGACTTTC
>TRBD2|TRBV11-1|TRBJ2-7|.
CASSLAAGGLYEQYF
TGTGCCAGCAGCTTAGCTGCGGGGGGTCTTTACGAGCAGTACTTC